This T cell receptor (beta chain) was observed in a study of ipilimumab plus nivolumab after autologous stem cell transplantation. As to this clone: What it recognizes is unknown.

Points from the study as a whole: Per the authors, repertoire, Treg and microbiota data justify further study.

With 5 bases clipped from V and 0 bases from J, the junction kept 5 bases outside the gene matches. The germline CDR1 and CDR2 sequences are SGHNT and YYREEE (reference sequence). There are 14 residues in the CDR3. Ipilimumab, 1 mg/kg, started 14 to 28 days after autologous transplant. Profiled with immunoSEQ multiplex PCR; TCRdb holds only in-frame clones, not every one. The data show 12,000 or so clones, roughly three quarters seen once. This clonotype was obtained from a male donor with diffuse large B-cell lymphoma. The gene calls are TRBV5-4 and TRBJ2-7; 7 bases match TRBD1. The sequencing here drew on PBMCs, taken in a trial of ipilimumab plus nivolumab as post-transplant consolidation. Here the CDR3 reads CASSQGVSSYEQYF. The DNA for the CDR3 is TGTGCCAGCAGTCAGGGGGTGAGCTCCTACGAGCAGTACTTC.